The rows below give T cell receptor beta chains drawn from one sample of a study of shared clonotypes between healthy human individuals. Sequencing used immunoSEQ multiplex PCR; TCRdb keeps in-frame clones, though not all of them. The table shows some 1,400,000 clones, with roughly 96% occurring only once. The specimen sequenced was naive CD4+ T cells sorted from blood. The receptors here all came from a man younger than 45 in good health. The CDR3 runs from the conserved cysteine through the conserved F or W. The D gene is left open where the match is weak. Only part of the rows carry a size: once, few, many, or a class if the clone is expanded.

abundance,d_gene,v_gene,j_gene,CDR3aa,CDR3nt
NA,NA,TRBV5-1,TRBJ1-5,CAGLGRQPQHF,TGCGCAGGACTGGGGAGACAGCCCCAGCATTTT
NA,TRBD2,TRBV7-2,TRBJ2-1,CASSGRLLAGGNGEQFF,TGTGCCAGCAGCGGAAGGTTACTAGCGGGAGGCAATGGTGAGCAGTTCTTC
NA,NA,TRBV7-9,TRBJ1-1,CASSFGGPAEAFF,TGTGCCAGCAGCTTCGGGGGTCCCGCTGAAGCTTTCTTT
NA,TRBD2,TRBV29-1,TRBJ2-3,CSARRRRERTDTQYF,TGCAGCGCCCGAAGGAGGCGGGAGCGCACAGATACGCAGTATTTT
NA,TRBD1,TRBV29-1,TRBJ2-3,CSVEGYGRGSADTQYF,TGCAGCGTTGAAGGCTACGGCAGGGGGTCTGCAGATACGCAGTATTTT
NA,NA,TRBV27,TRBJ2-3,CASSWRGLGADTQYF,TGTGCCAGCAGTTGGAGGGGTTTGGGTGCAGATACGCAGTATTTT
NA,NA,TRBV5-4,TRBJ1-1,CASSSEEGTEAFF,TGTGCCAGCAGCTCCGAAGAGGGCACTGAAGCTTTCTTT
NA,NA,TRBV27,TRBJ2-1,CASSRLTRDEQFF,TGTGCCAGCTCCCGCTTGACTAGGGATGAGCAGTTCTTC
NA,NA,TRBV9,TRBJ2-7,CASSVLPEVPGGISYEQYF,TGTGCCAGCAGCGTCCTTCCCGAAGTCCCAGGGGGGATCTCCTACGAGCAGTACTTC
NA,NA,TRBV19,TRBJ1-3,CASSPRGVGNTIYF,TGTGCCAGTAGTCCCAGAGGGGTTGGAAACACCATATATTTT
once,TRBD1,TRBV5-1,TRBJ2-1,CASSLAGTGINEQFF,TGCGCCAGCAGCTTGGCCGGGACAGGGATCAATGAGCAGTTCTTC
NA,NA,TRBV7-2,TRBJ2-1,CASSLYTRADEQFF,TGTGCCAGCAGCTTGTACACGAGGGCCGATGAGCAGTTCTTC
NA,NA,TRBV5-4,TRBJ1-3,CASSPGGWAGPSGNTIYF,TGTGCCAGCAGCCCGGGAGGTTGGGCAGGACCCTCTGGAAACACCATATATTTT
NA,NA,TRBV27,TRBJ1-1,CASSQRPHEAFF,TGTGCCAGCAGTCAACGCCCCCATGAAGCTTTCTTT
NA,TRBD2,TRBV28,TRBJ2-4,CASSGTRIAKNIQYF,TGTGCCAGCAGTGGGACTAGAATAGCCAAAAACATTCAGTACTTC
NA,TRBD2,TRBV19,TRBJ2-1,CASTKQPGLANNEQFF,TGTGCCAGTACCAAGCAGCCGGGACTAGCGAACAATGAGCAGTTCTTC
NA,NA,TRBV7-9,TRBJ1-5,CASSSPYRNDSNQPQHF,TGTGCCAGCAGCAGCCCGTACCGGAACGATAGCAATCAGCCCCAGCATTTT